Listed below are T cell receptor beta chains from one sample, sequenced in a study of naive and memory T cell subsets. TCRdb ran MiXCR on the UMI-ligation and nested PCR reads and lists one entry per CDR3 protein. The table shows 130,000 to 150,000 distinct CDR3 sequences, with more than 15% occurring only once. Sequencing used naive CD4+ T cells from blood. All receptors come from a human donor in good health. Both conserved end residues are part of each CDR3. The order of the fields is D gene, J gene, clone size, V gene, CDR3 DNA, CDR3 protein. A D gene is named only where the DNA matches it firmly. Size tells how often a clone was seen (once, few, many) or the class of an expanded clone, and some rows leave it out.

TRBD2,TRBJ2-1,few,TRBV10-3,TGTGCCATCAGTGTGCGGGAGCATGAGCAGTTCTTC,CAISVREHEQFF
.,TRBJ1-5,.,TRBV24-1,TGTGCCACCAGTGATAACCGGGGGGGAAGGCCCCAGCATTTT,CATSDNRGGRPQHF
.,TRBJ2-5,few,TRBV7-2,TGTGCCAGCAGCCCCTCGAAGACCCAGTACTTC,CASSPSKTQYF
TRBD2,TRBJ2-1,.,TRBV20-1,TGCAGTGCTGCAGCGAGACTAGCGGGGTCCTACAATGAGCAGTTCTTC,CSAAARLAGSYNEQFF
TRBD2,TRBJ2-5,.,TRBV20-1,TGCAGTGCTAGAGCGCAGCGGGAGGTGGGGCTGGAGACCCAGTACTTC,CSARAQREVGLETQYF
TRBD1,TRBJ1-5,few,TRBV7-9,TGTGCCAGCAGTTCCATAGACCTAAAGACAGGGAGGGGTCAGCCCCAGCATTTT,CASSSIDLKTGRGQPQHF
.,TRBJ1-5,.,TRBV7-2,TGTGCCAGCAGCTTAGCCTCTAGCAATCAGCCCCAGCATTTT,CASSLASSNQPQHF
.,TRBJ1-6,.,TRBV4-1,TGCGCCAGCAGGGCTCCCAAGGGAACCTATAATTCACCCCTCCACTTT,CASRAPKGTYNSPLHF
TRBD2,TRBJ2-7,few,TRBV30,TGTGCCTGGAGACTAGCGGTGTCCTACGAGCAGTACTTC,CAWRLAVSYEQYF
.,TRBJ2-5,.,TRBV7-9,TGTGCCAGCAGCTTTGAAGATGGGGAGACCCAGTACTTC,CASSFEDGETQYF
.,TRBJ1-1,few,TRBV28,TGTGCCAGCAGTTTCGGGAGCGGGACTGAAGCTTTCTTT,CASSFGSGTEAFF
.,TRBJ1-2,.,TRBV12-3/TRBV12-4,TGTGCCAGCAGCCGGGACTCCACGGACTATGGCTACACCTTC,CASSRDSTDYGYTF
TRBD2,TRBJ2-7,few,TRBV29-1,TGCAGCGTTGCACTAGCGGATCCCTGGGAGCAGTACTTC,CSVALADPWEQYF
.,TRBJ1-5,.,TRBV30,TGTGCCTGGAATATAGGAGAGGTGAACCAGCCCCAGCATTTT,CAWNIGEVNQPQHF
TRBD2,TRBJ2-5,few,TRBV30,TGTGCCTGGAGTAGGGGACTAGCGGTAGAAGAGACCCAGTACTTC,CAWSRGLAVEETQYF
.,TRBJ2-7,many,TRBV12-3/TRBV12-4,TGTGCCAGCAGTTTAAATGACCCCTGGGCTACCTACGAGCAGTACTTC,CASSLNDPWATYEQYF
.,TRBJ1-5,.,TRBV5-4,TGTGCCAGCAGCTCCGAGGGGAATCAGCCCCAGCATTTT,CASSSEGNQPQHF
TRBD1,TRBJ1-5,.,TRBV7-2,TGTGCCAGCAGCTCATCCGGGACAGCTATCCATCAGCCCCAGCATTTT,CASSSSGTAIHQPQHF
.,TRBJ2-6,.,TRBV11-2,TGTGCCAGCAGCTTAAGTGGTCCCTCTGGGGCCAACGTCCTGACTTTC,CASSLSGPSGANVLTF
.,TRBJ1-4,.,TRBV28,TGTGCCAGCAGTTTAACCCATGAAAAACTGTTTTTT,CASSLTHEKLFF
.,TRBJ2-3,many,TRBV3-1,TGTGCCAGCAGCCCAAGCTGGACAGATACGCAGTATTTT,CASSPSWTDTQYF
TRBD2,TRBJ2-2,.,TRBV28,TGTGCCAGCCGGGTAACTGGACTAGCGGGCGCGAACACCGGGGAGCTGTTTTTT,CASRVTGLAGANTGELFF
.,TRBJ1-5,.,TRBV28,TGTGCCAGCACCCAGGGGTTAGAAGCTCGTCAGCCCCAGCATTTT,CASTQGLEARQPQHF
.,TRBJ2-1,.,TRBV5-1,TGCGCCAGCAGCTTGTGGGCTAACTCCTACAATGAGCAGTTCTTC,CASSLWANSYNEQFF